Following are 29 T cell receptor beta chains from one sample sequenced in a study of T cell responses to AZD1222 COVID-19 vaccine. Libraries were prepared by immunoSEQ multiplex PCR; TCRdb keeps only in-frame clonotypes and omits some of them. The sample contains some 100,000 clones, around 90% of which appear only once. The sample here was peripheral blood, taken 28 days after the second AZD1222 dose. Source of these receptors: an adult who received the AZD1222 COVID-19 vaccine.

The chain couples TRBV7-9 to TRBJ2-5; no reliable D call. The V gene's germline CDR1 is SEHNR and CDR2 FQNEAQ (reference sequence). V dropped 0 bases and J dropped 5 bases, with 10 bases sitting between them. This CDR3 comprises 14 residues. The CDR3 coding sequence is TGTGCCAGCAGCTTAGCGATGGGGTGGGAGACCCAGTACTTC. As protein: CASSLAMGWETQYF.

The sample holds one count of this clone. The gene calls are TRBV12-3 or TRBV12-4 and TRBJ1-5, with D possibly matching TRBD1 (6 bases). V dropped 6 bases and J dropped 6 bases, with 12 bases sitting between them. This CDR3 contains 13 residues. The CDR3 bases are TGTGCCAGCAGCGTCTTACAGGGTCAGCCCCAGCATTTT. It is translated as CASSVLQGQPQHF.

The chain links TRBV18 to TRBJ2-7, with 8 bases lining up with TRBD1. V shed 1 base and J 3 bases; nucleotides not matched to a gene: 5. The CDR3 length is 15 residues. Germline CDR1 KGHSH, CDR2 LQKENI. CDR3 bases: TGTGCCAGCTCACCACTCGTAGGACAGGGCTACGAGCAGTACTTC. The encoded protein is CASSPLVGQGYEQYF.

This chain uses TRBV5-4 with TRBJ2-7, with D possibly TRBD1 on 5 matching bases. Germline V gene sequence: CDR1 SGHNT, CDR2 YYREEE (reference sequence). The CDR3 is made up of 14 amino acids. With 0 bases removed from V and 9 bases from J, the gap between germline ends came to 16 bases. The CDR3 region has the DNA TGTGCCAGCAGCTTGGGAAGGGGTCTTACGGTGCAGTACTTC. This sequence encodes CASSLGRGLTVQYF.

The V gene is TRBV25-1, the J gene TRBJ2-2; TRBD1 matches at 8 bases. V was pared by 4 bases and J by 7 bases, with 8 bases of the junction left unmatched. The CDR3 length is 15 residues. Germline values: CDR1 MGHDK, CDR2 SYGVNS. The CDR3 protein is CASSAQTGVGGELFF. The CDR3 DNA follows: TGTGCCAGCAGTGCCCAGACAGGGGTGGGCGGGGAGCTGTTTTTT.

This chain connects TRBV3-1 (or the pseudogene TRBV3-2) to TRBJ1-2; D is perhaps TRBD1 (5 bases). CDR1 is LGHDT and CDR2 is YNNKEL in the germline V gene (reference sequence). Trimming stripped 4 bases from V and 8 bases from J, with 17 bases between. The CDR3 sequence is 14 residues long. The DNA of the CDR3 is TGTGCCAGCAGCCCGAGGCCCCAAAGGGGCGGCTACACCTTC. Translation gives CASSPRPQRGGYTF.

Written as DNA, the CDR3 is TGTGCCAGCAGGGGAAGGGTGGGCAATCAGCCCCAGCATTTT. Its translation: CASRGRVGNQPQHF. The V gene is TRBV2, the J gene TRBJ1-5; D not certain. This CDR3 has 14 amino acids. With 6 bases removed from V and 2 bases from J, the gap between germline ends came to 11 bases. Per germline, CDR1 SNHLY and CDR2 FYNNEI.

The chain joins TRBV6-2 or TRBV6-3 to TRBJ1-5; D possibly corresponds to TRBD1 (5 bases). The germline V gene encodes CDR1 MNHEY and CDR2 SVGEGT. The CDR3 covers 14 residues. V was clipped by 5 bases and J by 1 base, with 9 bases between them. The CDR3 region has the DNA TGTGCCAGCAGTCCGACAGCGAGCAATCAGCCCCAGCATTTT. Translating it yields CASSPTASNQPQHF.

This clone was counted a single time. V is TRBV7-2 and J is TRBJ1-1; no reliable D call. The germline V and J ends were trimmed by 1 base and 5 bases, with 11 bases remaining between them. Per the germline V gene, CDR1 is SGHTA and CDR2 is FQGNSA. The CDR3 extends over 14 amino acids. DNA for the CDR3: TGTGCCAGCAGCTTAGTTGAGCTTCGTACTGAAGCTTTCTTT. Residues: CASSLVELRTEAFF. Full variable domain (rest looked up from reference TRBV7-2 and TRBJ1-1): GAGVSQSPSNKVTEKGKDVELRCDPISGHTALYWYRQSLGQGLEFLIYFQGNSAPDKSGLPSDRFSAERTGGSVSTLTIQRTQQEDSAVYLCASSLVELRTEAFFGQGTRLTVV.

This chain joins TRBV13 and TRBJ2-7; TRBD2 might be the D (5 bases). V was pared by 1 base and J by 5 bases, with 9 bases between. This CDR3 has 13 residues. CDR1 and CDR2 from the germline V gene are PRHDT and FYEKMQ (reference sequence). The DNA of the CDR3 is TGTGCCAGCAGCTTAGCGGGGAGAAACGAGCAGTACTTC. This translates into CASSLAGRNEQYF. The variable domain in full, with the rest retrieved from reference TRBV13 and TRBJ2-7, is AAGVIQSPRHLIKEKRETATLKCYPIPRHDTVYWYQQGPGQDPQFLISFYEKMQSDKGSIPDRFSAQQFSDYHSELNMSSLELGDSALYFCASSLAGRNEQYFGPGTRLTVT.

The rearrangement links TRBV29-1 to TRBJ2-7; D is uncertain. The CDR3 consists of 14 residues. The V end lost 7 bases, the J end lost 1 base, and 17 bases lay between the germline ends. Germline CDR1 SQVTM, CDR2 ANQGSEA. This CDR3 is CSAGVILGSYEQYF. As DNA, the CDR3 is TGCAGCGCCGGAGTGATTCTGGGGTCCTACGAGCAGTACTTC.

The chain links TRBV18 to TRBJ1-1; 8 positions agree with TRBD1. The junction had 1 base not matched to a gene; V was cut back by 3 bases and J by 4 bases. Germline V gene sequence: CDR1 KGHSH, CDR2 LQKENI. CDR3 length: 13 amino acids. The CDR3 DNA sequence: TGTGCCAGCTCACCGACAGGGGCCACTGAAGCTTTCTTT. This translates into CASSPTGATEAFF. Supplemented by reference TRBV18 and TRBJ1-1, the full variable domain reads NAGVMQNPRHLVRRRGQEARLRCSPMKGHSHVYWYRQLPEEGLKFMVYLQKENIIDESGMPKERFSAEFPKEGPSILRIQQVVRGDSAAYFCASSPTGATEAFFGQGTRLTVV.

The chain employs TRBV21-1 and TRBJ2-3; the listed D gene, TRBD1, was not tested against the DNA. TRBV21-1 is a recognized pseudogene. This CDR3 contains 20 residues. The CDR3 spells CASSKGGPLPSDPSTDTQYF. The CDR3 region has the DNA TGTGCCAGCAGCAAAGGGGGGCCGCTCCCATCGGACCCTAGCACAGATACGCAGTATTTT.

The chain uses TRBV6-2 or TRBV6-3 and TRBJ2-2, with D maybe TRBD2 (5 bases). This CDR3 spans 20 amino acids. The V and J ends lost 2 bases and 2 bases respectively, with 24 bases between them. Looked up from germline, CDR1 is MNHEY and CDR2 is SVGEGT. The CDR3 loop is CASSYGGVRAPKENTGELFF. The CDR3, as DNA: TGTGCCAGCAGTTACGGAGGAGTACGGGCTCCGAAGGAAAACACCGGGGAGCTGTTTTTT.

The CDR3 DNA follows: TGTGCCAGCAGGGAGGGCAGGGTCGCTGAAGCTTTCTTT. Translation: CASREGRVAEAFF. This chain connects TRBV6-5 to TRBJ1-1, with D tentatively TRBD1 (5 bases). V dropped 6 bases and J dropped 6 bases, with 14 bases sitting between them. Germline loops: CDR1 MNHEY, CDR2 SVGAGI. CDR3 length equals 13 residues.

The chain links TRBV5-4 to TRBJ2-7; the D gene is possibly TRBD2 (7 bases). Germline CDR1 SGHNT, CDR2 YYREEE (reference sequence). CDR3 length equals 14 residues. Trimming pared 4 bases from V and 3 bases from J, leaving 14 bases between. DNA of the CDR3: TGTGCCAGCAGCCTAGGGGGGGGGCTCTACGAGCAGTACTTC. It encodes CASSLGGGLYEQYF. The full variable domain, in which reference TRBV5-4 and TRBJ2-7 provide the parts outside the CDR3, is ETGVTQSPTHLIKTRGQQVTLRCSSQSGHNTVSWYQQALGQGPQFIFQYYREEENGRGNFPPRFSGLQFPNYSSELNVNALELDDSALYLCASSLGGGLYEQYFGPGTRLTVT.

CDR3 loop: CASRTPTGAKNIQYF. CDR3 DNA sequence: TGTGCCAGCAGAACCCCAACAGGGGCCAAAAACATTCAGTACTTC. The J gene is TRBJ2-4, the V gene TRBV28, with a weak D call TRBD1 (6 bases). The CDR3 sequence is 15 residues long. Germline V lookup: CDR1 MDHEN, CDR2 SYDVKM. The V end was cut by 6 bases, the J end by 1 base, with 13 bases between.

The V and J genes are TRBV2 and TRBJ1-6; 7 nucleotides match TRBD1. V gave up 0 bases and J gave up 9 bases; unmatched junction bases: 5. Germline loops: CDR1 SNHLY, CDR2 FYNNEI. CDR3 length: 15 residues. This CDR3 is CASSEAGQTGSPLHF. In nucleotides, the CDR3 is TGTGCCAGCAGTGAAGCGGGACAGACGGGTTCACCCCTCCACTTT.

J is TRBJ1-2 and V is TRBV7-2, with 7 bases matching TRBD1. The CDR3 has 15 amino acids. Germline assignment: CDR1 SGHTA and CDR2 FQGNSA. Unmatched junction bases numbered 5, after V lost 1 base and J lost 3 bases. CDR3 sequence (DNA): TGTGCCAGCAGCTTAGGAGGGGGCGGCTACTATGGCTACACCTTC. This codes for CASSLGGGGYYGYTF.

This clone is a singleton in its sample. The CDR3 is CAWTHGLAGGNEQFF. CDR3 DNA: TGTGCCTGGACCCACGGACTAGCGGGGGGAAATGAGCAGTTCTTC. This chain uses TRBV30 with TRBJ2-1; 14 bases align to TRBD2. The CDR3 length is 15 residues. The V and J ends lost 4 bases and 7 bases, in that order; junction bases with no gene match: 6. Germline CDR1 reads GTSNPN; CDR2 reads SVGIG (reference sequence).

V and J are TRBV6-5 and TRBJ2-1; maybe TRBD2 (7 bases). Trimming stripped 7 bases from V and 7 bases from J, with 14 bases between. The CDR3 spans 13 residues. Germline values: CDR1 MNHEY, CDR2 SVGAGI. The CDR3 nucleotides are TGTGCCAGCAAGGGGGGGGCTGGGAATGAGCAGTTCTTC. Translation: CASKGGAGNEQFF.

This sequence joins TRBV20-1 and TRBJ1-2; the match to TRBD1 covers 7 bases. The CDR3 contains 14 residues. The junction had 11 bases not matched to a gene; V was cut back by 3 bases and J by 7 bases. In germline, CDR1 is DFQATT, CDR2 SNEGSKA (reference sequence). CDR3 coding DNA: TGCAGTGCTAGTGATAGACAGGGTAGAAGTGGCTACACCTTC. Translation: CSASDRQGRSGYTF.

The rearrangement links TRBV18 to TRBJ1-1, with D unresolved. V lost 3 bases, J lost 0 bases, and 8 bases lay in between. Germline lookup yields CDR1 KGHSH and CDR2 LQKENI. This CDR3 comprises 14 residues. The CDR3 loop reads CASSPAQMNTEAFF. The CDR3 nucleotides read TGTGCCAGCTCACCCGCTCAGATGAACACTGAAGCTTTCTTT.

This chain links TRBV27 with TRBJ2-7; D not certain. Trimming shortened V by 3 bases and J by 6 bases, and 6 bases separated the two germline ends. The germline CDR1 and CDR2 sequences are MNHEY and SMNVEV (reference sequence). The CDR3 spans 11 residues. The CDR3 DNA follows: TGTGCCAGCAGTTTGTGTAGCGAGCAGTACTTC. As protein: CASSLCSEQYF.

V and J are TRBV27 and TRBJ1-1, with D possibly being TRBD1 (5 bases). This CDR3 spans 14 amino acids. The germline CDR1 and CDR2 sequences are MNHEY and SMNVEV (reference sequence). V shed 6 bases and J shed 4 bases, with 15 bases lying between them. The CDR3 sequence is CASSLDSAGTEAFF. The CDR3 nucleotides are TGTGCCAGCAGCTTAGACAGTGCGGGCACTGAAGCTTTCTTT.

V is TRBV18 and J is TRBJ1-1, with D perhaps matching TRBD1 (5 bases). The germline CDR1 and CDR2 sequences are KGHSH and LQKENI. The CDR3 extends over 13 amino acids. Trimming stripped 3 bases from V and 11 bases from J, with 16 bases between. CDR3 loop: CASSPFERGGAFF. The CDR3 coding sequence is TGTGCCAGCTCACCCTTTGAGAGGGGAGGCGCTTTCTTT.

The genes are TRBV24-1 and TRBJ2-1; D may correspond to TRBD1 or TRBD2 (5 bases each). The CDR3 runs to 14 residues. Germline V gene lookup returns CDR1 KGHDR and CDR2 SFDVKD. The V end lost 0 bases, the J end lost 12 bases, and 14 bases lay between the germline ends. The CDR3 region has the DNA TGTGCCACCAGTGATTTGAAGGGGCCGGCGGGGCAGTTCTTC. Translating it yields CATSDLKGPAGQFF.

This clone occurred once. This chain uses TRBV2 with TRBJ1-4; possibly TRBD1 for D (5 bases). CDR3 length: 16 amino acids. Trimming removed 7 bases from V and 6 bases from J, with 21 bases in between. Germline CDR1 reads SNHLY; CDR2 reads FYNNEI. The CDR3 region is CASIKGKLGVHEKLFF. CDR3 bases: TGTGCCAGCATCAAGGGGAAGTTAGGGGTCCATGAAAAACTGTTTTTT.

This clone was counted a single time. The CDR3 DNA is TGTGCCAGCAGCTTAGGGATAGAAGAGACCCAGTACTTC. Protein product: CASSLGIEETQYF. The chain is built from TRBV7-7 and TRBJ2-5, with D hard to call. CDR1 SSHAT and CDR2 FNYEAQ come from the germline V gene (reference sequence). The length of the CDR3 is 13 residues. V dropped 1 base and J dropped 3 bases, with 6 bases sitting between them.